Listed here is a single T cell receptor beta chain. Its specificity is unknown. The data were obtained in a study of cytomegalovirus exposure and HLA in healthy donors. This cohort consisted of healthy bone marrow donors. The PCR was carried out with 60 Vbeta primers and 13 Jbeta primers. Method: immunoSEQ multiplex PCR; TCRdb's copy keeps in-frame clones and lacks some. Of around 100,000 clones in the sample, around 80% are singletons; the top ten hold around a fifth. The V gene's germline CDR1 is MNHNY and CDR2 SVGAGI (reference sequence). CDR3 size: 13 residues. V shed 4 bases and J 3 bases; nucleotides not matched to a gene: 1. Whole-study findings and limits: Apparent HLA restriction characterized most CMV-associated TCR beta chains in a later analysis.

This chain uses TRBV6-6 with TRBJ2-7, with 9 nucleotides matching TRBD1. The clonotype was recovered from a man younger than 45 in good health and CMV-seropositive. Sequenced input: PBMCs. The DNA of the CDR3 is TGTGCCAGCAGTTGGGACAGGGACTACGAGCAGTACTTC. This gives the protein CASSWDRDYEQYF.